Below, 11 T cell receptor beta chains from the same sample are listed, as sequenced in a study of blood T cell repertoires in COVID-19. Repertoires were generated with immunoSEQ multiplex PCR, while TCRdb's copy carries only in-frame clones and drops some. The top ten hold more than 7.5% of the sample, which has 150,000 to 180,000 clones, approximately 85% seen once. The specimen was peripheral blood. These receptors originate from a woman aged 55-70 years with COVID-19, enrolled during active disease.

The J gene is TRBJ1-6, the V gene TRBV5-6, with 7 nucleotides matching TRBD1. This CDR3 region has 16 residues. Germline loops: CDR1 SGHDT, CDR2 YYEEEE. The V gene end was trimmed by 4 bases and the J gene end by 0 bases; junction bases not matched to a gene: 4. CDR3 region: CASSGTASSYNSPLHF. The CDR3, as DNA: TGTGCCAGCAGCGGGACAGCGAGCTCCTATAATTCACCCCTCCACTTT. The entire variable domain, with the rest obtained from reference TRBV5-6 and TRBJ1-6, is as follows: DAGVTQSPTHLIKTRGQQVTLRCSPKSGHDTVSWYQQALGQGPQFIFQYYEEEERQRGNFPDRFSGHQFPNYSSELNVNALLLGDSALYLCASSGTASSYNSPLHFGNGTRLTVT.

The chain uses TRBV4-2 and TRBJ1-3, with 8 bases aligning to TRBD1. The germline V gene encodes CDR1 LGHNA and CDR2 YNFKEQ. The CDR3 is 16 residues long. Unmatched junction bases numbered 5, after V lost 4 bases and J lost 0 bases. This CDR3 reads CASSREQGGSGNTIYF. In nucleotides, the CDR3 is TGTGCCAGCAGCCGGGAACAGGGGGGCTCTGGAAACACCATATATTTT.

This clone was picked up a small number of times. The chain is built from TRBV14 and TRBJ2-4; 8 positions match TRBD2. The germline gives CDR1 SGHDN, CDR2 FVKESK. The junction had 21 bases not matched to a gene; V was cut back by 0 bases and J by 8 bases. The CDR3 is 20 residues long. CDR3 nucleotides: TGTGCCAGCAGCCAAGAGGGTTTTCTAGCGGGCATTTCTACGGTGTACATTCAGTACTTC. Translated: CASSQEGFLAGISTVYIQYF.

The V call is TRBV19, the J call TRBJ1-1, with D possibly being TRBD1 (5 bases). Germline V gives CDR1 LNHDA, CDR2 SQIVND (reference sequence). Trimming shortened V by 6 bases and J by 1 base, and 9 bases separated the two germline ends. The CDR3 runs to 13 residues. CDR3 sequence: CASSLQANTEAFF. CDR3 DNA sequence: TGTGCCAGTAGCCTACAGGCGAACACTGAAGCTTTCTTT.

The CDR3 DNA is TGTGCCAGCAGCTTAAATACGCGGGAGGGAGTAGATACGCAGTATTTT. It is translated as CASSLNTREGVDTQYF. The J gene is TRBJ2-3, the V gene TRBV7-3; 9 nucleotides line up with TRBD2. There are 16 residues in the CDR3. Trimming cost V 1 base and J 5 bases; bases outside gene matches: 7. CDR1 SGHTA and CDR2 FQGTGA come from the germline V gene.

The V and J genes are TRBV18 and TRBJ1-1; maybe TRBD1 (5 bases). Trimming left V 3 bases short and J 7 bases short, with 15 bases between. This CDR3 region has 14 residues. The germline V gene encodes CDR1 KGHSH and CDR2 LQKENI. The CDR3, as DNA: TGTGCCAGCTCACCCACTCCTAGACAGTATGAAGCTTTCTTT. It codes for CASSPTPRQYEAFF.

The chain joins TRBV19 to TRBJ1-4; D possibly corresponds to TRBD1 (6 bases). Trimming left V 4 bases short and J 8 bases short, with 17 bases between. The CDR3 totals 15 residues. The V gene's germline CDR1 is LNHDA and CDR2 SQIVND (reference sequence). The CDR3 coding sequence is TGTGCCAGTAGTACTCACATGGGGGCGGTGGAAAAACTGTTTTTT. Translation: CASSTHMGAVEKLFF.

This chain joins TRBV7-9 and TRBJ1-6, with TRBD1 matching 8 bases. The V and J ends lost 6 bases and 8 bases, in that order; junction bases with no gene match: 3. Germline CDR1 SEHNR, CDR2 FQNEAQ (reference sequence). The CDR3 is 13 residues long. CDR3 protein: CASRDRVDSPLHF. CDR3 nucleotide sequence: TGTGCCAGCAGGGACAGGGTGGATTCACCCCTCCACTTT.

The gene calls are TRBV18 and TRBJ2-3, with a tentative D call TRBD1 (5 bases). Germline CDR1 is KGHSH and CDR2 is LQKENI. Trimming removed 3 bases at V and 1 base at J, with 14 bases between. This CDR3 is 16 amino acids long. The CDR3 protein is CASSPTEDRGTDTQYF. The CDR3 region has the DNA TGTGCCAGCTCACCGACAGAGGATAGGGGCACAGATACGCAGTATTTT.

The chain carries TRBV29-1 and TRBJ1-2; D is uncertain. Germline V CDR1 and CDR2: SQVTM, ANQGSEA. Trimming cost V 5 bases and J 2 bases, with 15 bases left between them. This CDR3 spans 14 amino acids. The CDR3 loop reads CSVTLTGINYGYTF. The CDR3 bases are TGCAGCGTTACCCTAACGGGGATAAACTATGGCTACACCTTC.

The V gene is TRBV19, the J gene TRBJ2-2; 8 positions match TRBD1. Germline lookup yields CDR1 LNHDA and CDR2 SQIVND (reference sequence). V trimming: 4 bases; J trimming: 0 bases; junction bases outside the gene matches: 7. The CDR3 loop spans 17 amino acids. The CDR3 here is CASSKAWTGSNTGELFF. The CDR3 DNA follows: TGTGCCAGTAGTAAGGCATGGACAGGGTCGAACACCGGGGAGCTGTTTTTT.